One and the same sample provided the 9 T cell receptor beta chains below, sequenced in a study of blood T cell repertoires in COVID-19. Libraries were prepared by immunoSEQ multiplex PCR; TCRdb keeps only in-frame clonotypes and omits some of them. This table has 59,000 or so clones, roughly 91% appearing once. The sequenced material came from peripheral blood. The receptors stem from a human donor in a cohort sampled during active COVID-19.

V and J are TRBV28 and TRBJ1-2; 9 bases are shared with TRBD1. This CDR3 has 15 residues. Germline CDR1 reads MDHEN; CDR2 reads SYDVKM. The junction had 7 bases not matched to a gene; V was cut back by 4 bases and J by 4 bases. The DNA for the CDR3 is TGTGCCAGCAGTTCAGCCGGGACAGGGATCTATGGCTACACCTTC. Translated, it gives CASSSAGTGIYGYTF.

The chain is built from TRBV6-5 and TRBJ2-7, with a weak D call TRBD2 (6 bases). CDR1 and CDR2 from the germline V gene are MNHEY and SVGAGI. V was clipped by 5 bases and J by 12 bases, with 23 bases between them. The CDR3 runs to 14 residues. The CDR3 is CASSRKYTSGDVYF. The CDR3, as DNA: TGTGCCAGCAGTCGTAAATATACGTCGGGGGACGTGTACTTC.

J is TRBJ1-5 and V is TRBV6-5; 8 bases fit TRBD1. The trim removed 6 bases at V and 9 bases at J, leaving 10 bases unmatched. The CDR3 spans 14 residues. CDR1 is MNHEY and CDR2 is SVGAGI in the germline V gene. Written as DNA, the CDR3 is TGTGCCAGCAGCCCAAACGGACAGGGTTGGCCCCAGCATTTT. Protein product: CASSPNGQGWPQHF.

In this sample, this clone turned up once. In DNA form, the CDR3 reads TGTGCCAGCAGTTCGACAGGGTGGTCTTCACCCCTCCACTTT. Amino acids: CASSSTGWSSPLHF. The rearrangement links TRBV28 to TRBJ1-6; 7 nucleotides match TRBD1. The ends lost 4 bases at V and 9 bases at J; junction bases unmatched: 6. Germline CDR1 MDHEN, CDR2 SYDVKM. This CDR3 comprises 14 residues.

The J gene is TRBJ2-3, the V gene TRBV14; tentative D call: TRBD2 (6 bases). V was trimmed by 4 bases and J by 6 bases, leaving 11 bases between them. The CDR3 extends over 13 amino acids. Per the germline V gene, CDR1 is SGHDN and CDR2 is FVKESK. This chain's CDR3 is CASSLTRGDTQYF. CDR3 bases: TGTGCCAGCAGCCTTACTCGGGGGGATACGCAGTATTTT.

The J gene is TRBJ2-7, the V gene TRBV21-1; the table names TRBD2, a call not compared with the DNA. TRBV21-1 is given as a pseudogene. This CDR3 has 18 residues. The CDR3 DNA sequence: TGTGCCAGCAGCCTCCCCGGGACTAGCGGGGTCAACGCCTACGAGCAGTACTTC. Translating gives CASSLPGTSGVNAYEQYF.

V is TRBV28 and J is TRBJ1-2; 8 bases match TRBD1. The J segment lost 6 bases and the V segment lost 6 bases, leaving 12 bases of the junction unmatched. Germline V gene lookup returns CDR1 MDHEN and CDR2 SYDVKM. This CDR3 is built from 15 residues. CDR3 in amino acids: CASSPTTQGADGYTF. The DNA for the CDR3 is TGTGCCAGCAGCCCGACGACCCAGGGGGCGGATGGCTACACCTTC.

The chain has TRBV27 and TRBJ1-4, with 8 bases fitting TRBD1. The CDR3 is made up of 14 amino acids. With V trimmed by 2 bases and J by 7 bases, 3 bases remained unmatched. Germline lookup yields CDR1 MNHEY and CDR2 SMNVEV (reference sequence). The CDR3 loop reads CASSLGDRSEKLFF. As DNA, the CDR3 is TGTGCCAGCAGTTTAGGGGACAGGAGTGAAAAACTGTTTTTT.

This sequence joins TRBV10-3 and TRBJ1-1, with TRBD1 matching 10 bases. V was pared by 4 bases and J by 4 bases, with 6 bases of the junction left unmatched. From germline, CDR1 is ENHRY and CDR2 SYGVKD. This CDR3 region has 15 residues. CDR3 amino acids: CAISGDRGLVTEAFF. CDR3 coding DNA: TGTGCCATCAGTGGTGACAGGGGGCTTGTCACTGAAGCTTTCTTT.